The TCR beta chain described here comes from a study of T cell responses to AZD1222 COVID-19 vaccine. The assay was immunoSEQ multiplex PCR, and TCRdb's table has in-frame clones only and misses some. The sample comprises around 140,000 clones, 93% of which are singletons, and 5% to 6.5% rests with the top ten. The table lists this clone with a few counts. This sequence originates from an adult in good health. The material was peripheral blood, obtained on day 0 of AZD1222 vaccination.

The CDR3: CASHRDREGNEQFF. The CDR3 DNA reads as TGTGCCAGCCACCGGGACAGGGAAGGCAATGAGCAGTTCTTC. The rearrangement joins TRBV6-5 to TRBJ2-1, with 9 bases fitting TRBD1. CDR1 and CDR2 from the germline V gene are MNHEY and SVGAGI. CDR3 length equals 14 residues. Trimming took 8 bases from V and 6 from J; bases not matched to a gene: 8.